This T cell receptor (beta chain) was profiled in a study of multiple sclerosis patients with progressive multifocal leukoencephalopathy. Study outcomes and limitations: No common TRBV or TRBJ usage or pairing appeared at PML.

The sample's time point: approximately 12 months of natalizumab therapy. T1 and T2 blood were collected at 6 and 12 months of natalizumab. Each PCR contained spiked synthetic TR CDR3 controls spanning every V-J pairing. Method: immunoSEQ multiplex PCR; TCRdb's copy keeps in-frame clones and lacks some. In the table there are 25,000 or so clones, 85% to 95% of which are singletons. Concerning this clone itself: Its specificity is unknown.

The sample in question was PBMCs, obtained from a patient treated with natalizumab. The origin of this receptor is a man younger than 40 with multiple sclerosis.

The CDR3 DNA sequence: TGTGCCAGCTCACCTGCAGGGGTCCTCTCCAGAGATACGCAGTATTTT. Protein product: CASSPAGVLSRDTQYF. The chain combines TRBV18 with TRBJ2-3; a possible D gene is TRBD1 (6 bases). V lost 3 bases, J lost 5 bases, and 18 bases lay in between. Germline CDR1 and CDR2: KGHSH and LQKENI. CDR3 length equals 16 residues.